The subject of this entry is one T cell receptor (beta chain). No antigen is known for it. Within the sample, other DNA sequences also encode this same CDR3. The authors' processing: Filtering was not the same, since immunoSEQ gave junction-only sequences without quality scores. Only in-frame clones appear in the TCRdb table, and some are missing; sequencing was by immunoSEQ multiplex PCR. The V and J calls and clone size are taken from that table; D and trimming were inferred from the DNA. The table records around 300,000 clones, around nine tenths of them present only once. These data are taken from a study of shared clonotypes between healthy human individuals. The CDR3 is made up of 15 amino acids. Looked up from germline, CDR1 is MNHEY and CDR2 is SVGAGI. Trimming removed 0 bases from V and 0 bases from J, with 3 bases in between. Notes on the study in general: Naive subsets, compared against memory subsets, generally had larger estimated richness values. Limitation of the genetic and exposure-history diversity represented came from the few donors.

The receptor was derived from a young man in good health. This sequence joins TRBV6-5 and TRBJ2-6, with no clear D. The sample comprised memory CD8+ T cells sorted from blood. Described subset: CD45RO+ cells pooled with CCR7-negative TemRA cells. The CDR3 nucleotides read TGTGCCAGCAGTTACTCAGGCTCTGGGGCCAACGTCCTGACTTTC. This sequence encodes CASSYSGSGANVLTF.